This T cell receptor (beta chain) was profiled in a study of Ad26.COV2.S vaccination and SARS-CoV-2 variants. Looking at the study overall: Vaccine-arm donor from the placebo-controlled COV1001 Ad26.COV2.S trial.

Treatment in this sample: 15 to 20 received Ad26.COV2.S at low or high dose, single or two shots; about five received placebo; per-sample allocation not given. It was on day 63 after the first vaccine or placebo injection that samples were taken. This CDR3 has 13 amino acids. In germline, CDR1 is SGHVS, CDR2 FQNEAQ. Deletions cut 2 bases from V and 4 bases from J, with 9 bases between. The method was immunoSEQ multiplex PCR; TCRdb's version includes in-frame clones alone and lacks a portion of them. The data contain about 280,000 clones, more than 70% of them singletons. The V call is TRBV7-8, the J call TRBJ2-7; unclear D gene. This clonotype was sampled from a person aged 18-65 years who received the Ad26.COV2.S COVID-19 vaccine or a placebo. The sample consisted of peripheral blood, taken in a trial of Ad26.COV2.S vaccine versus placebo. This CDR3 reads CASSLTQAYEQYF. CDR3 nucleotide sequence: TGTGCCAGCAGCTTAACGCAGGCATACGAGCAGTACTTC.